This T cell receptor beta chain was obtained from a study of glioma-infiltrating T cells after dendritic cell vaccination. TCRdb's copy holds only in-frame clones and misses some; the assay was immunoSEQ multiplex PCR. The profile shows 55,000 to 75,000 clones, 65% to 90% of them singletons. V lost 4 bases and J lost 6, with 9 bases in between. CDR1 and CDR2 from the germline V gene are SGHTA and FQGNSA. The CDR3 is made up of 13 amino acids. The starting material was blood, obtained before dendritic cell vaccination. This chain links TRBV7-2 with TRBJ2-2, with D unresolved. The sequence was obtained from a human donor with glioblastoma. CDR3: CASSSPPAGELFF. The DNA of the CDR3 is TGTGCCAGCAGCTCCCCTCCAGCCGGGGAGCTGTTTTTT. Full variable domain (outside the CDR3, taken from reference TRBV7-2 and TRBJ2-2): GAGVSQSPSNKVTEKGKDVELRCDPISGHTALYWYRQSLGQGLEFLIYFQGNSAPDKSGLPSDRFSAERTGGSVSTLTIQRTQQEDSAVYLCASSSPPAGELFFGEGSRLTVL.